The clone carrying this TCR beta chain was found many times. Using its own MiXCR run on the 5' RACE reads, TCRdb lists one record per CDR3 protein. This table holds 310,000 or so distinct CDR3 sequences, roughly 9.7% found once. The V gene lost 5 bases and the J gene lost 6 bases, with 11 bases spanning the gap. CDR1 is SGHTA and CDR2 is FQGNSA in the germline V gene. The CDR3 has 13 amino acids. The sample comes from a study of identical twins. The same sample was also used in a study of yellow fever vaccine responses in identical twins.

The V call is TRBV7-2, the J call TRBJ2-1; D remains ambiguous. The sample was CD8+ T cells sorted from blood. This receptor was identified in a woman younger than 35 in good health. CDR3 in amino acids: CASSLMPLNEQFF. The CDR3 DNA follows: TGTGCCAGCAGCCTCATGCCGCTCAATGAGCAGTTCTTC.